The 27 T cell receptor beta chains presented below share a single source sample, sequenced in a study of blood T cells in healthy people across ages. PCR was performed a second time for about 6 to 12 cycles using a sample-barcoded 5' primer and a J-beta primer mix. TCRdb itself ran the 5' RACE reads through MiXCR, one entry per CDR3 protein. The sample consists of around 970,000 distinct CDR3 sequences, about 53% of them appearing once. The sequencing sample was made of blood. The receptors shown here come from a woman aged 55-69 years in good health.

The rearrangement links TRBV20-1 to TRBJ2-7, with 7 nucleotides matching TRBD2. V dropped 3 bases and J dropped 1; count of bases not matched to a gene: 9. Germline CDR1 and CDR2: DFQATT and SNEGSKA (reference sequence). CDR3 length equals 15 residues. CDR3 residues: CSASIGTTPSYEQYF. Here the CDR3 DNA reads TGCAGTGCTAGCATAGGGACTACCCCTTCCTACGAGCAGTACTTC.

On this clonotype itself: Possible read error: a much larger clone is one base away. J is TRBJ2-7 and V is TRBV12-3 or TRBV12-4, with D hard to call. This CDR3 is 13 amino acids long. Trimming shortened V by 5 bases and J by 5 bases, and 13 bases separated the two germline ends. CDR3: CASSLEIGHEQYF. DNA for the CDR3: TGTGCCAGCAGTCTAGAGATCGGCCACGAGCAGTACTTC.

The gene calls are TRBV4-1 and TRBJ2-1; D may be TRBD2 (7 bases). V was clipped by 2 bases and J by 2 bases, with 19 bases between them. There are 18 residues in the CDR3. Per the germline V gene, CDR1 is MGHRA and CDR2 is YSYEKL. The CDR3 coding sequence is TGCGCCAGCAGCCAAAGGGGGAAGGGGGAGGGCCCCTACAATGAGCAGTTCTTC. It yields the protein CASSQRGKGEGPYNEQFF.

Comments on this clonotype: No DNA is shown, since the ends of the CDR3 on it are uncertain; the CDR3 is the one TCRdb lists. V usage is TRBV11-2 and J usage is TRBJ1-2; the table calls TRBD1, which could not be checked here. The CDR3 is 22 residues long, counting both termini. Germline V lookup: CDR1 SGHAT, CDR2 FQNNGV. This CDR3 is CASSWGDSPLHFGNGTEDGYTF.

This sequence joins TRBV7-2 and TRBJ2-1, with D perhaps given as TRBD1 or TRBD2 (7 bases each). The end of the DNA fits TRBJ2-7 better, so the J call may be wrong. The CDR3 covers 16 residues. Germline CDR1 SGHTA, CDR2 FQGNSA. CDR3 amino acids: CASSLWAGGGYNEQYF. The CDR3 DNA reads as TGTGCCAGCAGCTTATGGGCAGGGGGAGGGTACAATGAGCAGTACTTC.

The genes are TRBV6-5 and TRBJ2-6; a possible D gene is TRBD1 (5 bases). This CDR3 is 16 amino acids long. Germline CDR1 MNHEY, CDR2 SVGAGI. Trimming removed 1 base from V and 4 bases from J, with 11 bases in between. CDR3 protein: CASSYLKGSGANVLTF. CDR3 nucleotide sequence: TGTGCCAGCAGTTACTTGAAGGGGTCCGGGGCCAACGTCCTGACTTTC.

The gene calls are TRBV12-3 or TRBV12-4 and TRBJ1-2; TRBD1 matches 8 bases. The CDR3 loop spans 13 amino acids. Trimming at V came to 4 bases and at J to 5 bases, leaving 3 bases not matched to a gene. CDR3 sequence (DNA): TGTGCCAGCAGTTGGGACAGGCGGTATGGCTACACCTTC. Its translation is CASSWDRRYGYTF.

This clonotype was observed at least ten times. V usage is TRBV29-1 and J usage is TRBJ2-3; 13 bases align to TRBD2. This CDR3 contains 15 residues. Per germline, CDR1 SQVTM and CDR2 ANQGSEA. Trimming cost V 1 base and J 4 bases; bases outside gene matches: 2. Here the CDR3 reads CSVEAGLAGADTQYF. In DNA form, the CDR3 reads TGCAGCGTTGAAGCTGGACTAGCGGGAGCAGATACGCAGTATTTT.

This sequence joins TRBV29-1 and TRBJ2-1; the D gene is possibly TRBD1 (5 bases). The CDR3 length is 11 residues. V lost 4 bases, J lost 12 bases, and 13 bases lay in between. CDR1 is SQVTM, CDR2 ANQGSEA, per germline. The CDR3: CSVAVQGVQFF. CDR3 nucleotide sequence: TGCAGCGTTGCGGTCCAGGGTGTGCAGTTCTTC.

The chain employs TRBV7-2 and TRBJ2-5; 9 positions match TRBD1. The J call is doubtful: the DNA matches TRBJ2-7 better. Germline CDR1 reads SGHTA; CDR2 reads FQGNSA. The CDR3 spans 14 residues. In nucleotides, the CDR3 is TGTGCCAGCAGCCGCCGGACAGGGGAGGACGAGCAGTACTTC. Translating it yields CASSRRTGEDEQYF.

The chain combines TRBV6-2 or TRBV6-3 with TRBJ2-3; TRBD2 matches at 10 bases. The germline V gene has CDR1 MNHEY and CDR2 SVGEGT. The CDR3 has 15 residues. With V trimmed by 7 bases and J by 4 bases, 8 bases remained unmatched. In DNA form, the CDR3 reads TGTGCCAGCAATTCACTAGCGGGAAAATCAGATACGCAGTATTTT. Residues: CASNSLAGKSDTQYF.

The table lists this clonotype with a few counts. The chain carries TRBV29-1 and TRBJ2-3; D is unclear. The CDR3 runs to 11 residues. The V and J ends lost 7 bases and 7 bases respectively, with 12 bases between them. Germline V gene sequence: CDR1 SQVTM, CDR2 ANQGSEA. The CDR3 spells CSAHGRNTQYF. CDR3 nucleotide sequence: TGCAGCGCCCACGGTAGAAATACGCAGTATTTT.

This chain connects TRBV7-9 to TRBJ2-3; D is undetermined. CDR1 and CDR2 from the germline V gene are SEHNR and FQNEAQ (reference sequence). This CDR3 region has 16 residues. V shed 0 bases and J shed 2 bases, with 12 bases lying between them. The chain's CDR3 is CASSLARNRFTDTQYF. DNA for the CDR3: TGTGCCAGCAGCTTAGCCCGGAACCGGTTCACAGATACGCAGTATTTT.

There are a few counts of this clonotype. The chain combines TRBV12-3 or TRBV12-4 with TRBJ2-4; TRBD2 might be the D (6 bases). Trimming stripped 6 bases from V and 13 bases from J, with 16 bases between. The CDR3 covers 12 residues. The chain's CDR3 is CASRKGLSRQYF. DNA for the CDR3: TGTGCCAGCAGAAAGGGACTCTCAAGGCAGTACTTC.

The chain joins TRBV20-1 to TRBJ2-5, with D perhaps given as TRBD1 or TRBD2 (5 bases each). The J call is doubtful: the DNA matches TRBJ2-7 better. Germline CDR1 reads DFQATT; CDR2 reads SNEGSKA (reference sequence). The CDR3 consists of 13 residues. The CDR3 DNA follows: TGCAGTGCTAGCGAGGGGATGGAGGACGAGCAGTACTTC. Its protein product is CSASEGMEDEQYF.

This chain uses TRBV2 with TRBJ2-3; D may match TRBD1 or TRBD2 (5 bases each). The V end lost 10 bases, the J end lost 0 bases, and 17 bases lay between the germline ends. Germline assignment: CDR1 SNHLY and CDR2 FYNNEI. The CDR3 runs 15 residues. This CDR3 reads CATKRDRASTDTQYF. The CDR3 region has the DNA TGTGCCACAAAACGGGACCGGGCTAGCACAGATACGCAGTATTTT.

The CDR3 here is CASSVSSDQTSGNEQFF. In nucleotides, the CDR3 is TGTGCCAGCAGCGTCTCGTCAGACCAAACTAGTGGCAATGAGCAGTTCTTC. The chain employs TRBV9 and TRBJ2-1; D possibly corresponds to TRBD2 (5 bases). Trimming took off 2 bases at V and 6 bases at J, with 21 bases between the two ends. The CDR3 consists of 17 residues. The germline V gene has CDR1 SGDLS and CDR2 YYNGEE.

This chain uses TRBV2 with TRBJ2-1; D perhaps matches TRBD2 (6 bases). Germline CDR1 and CDR2: SNHLY and FYNNEI. The CDR3 loop spans 15 amino acids. V lost 3 bases and J 5 bases, leaving 14 bases between the germline ends. The CDR3 region is CASSDHGLRHNEQFF. As DNA, the CDR3 is TGTGCCAGCAGTGACCATGGACTACGCCACAATGAGCAGTTCTTC.

This clonotype was found once. The chain uses TRBV20-1 and TRBJ2-5, with D possibly being TRBD2 (6 bases). Germline CDR1 reads DFQATT; CDR2 reads SNEGSKA (reference sequence). CDR3 length: 17 amino acids. The V and J ends lost 1 base and 3 bases respectively, with 21 bases between them. CDR3 loop: CSARGVFPRGREETQYF. Here the CDR3 DNA reads TGCAGTGCTAGAGGGGTTTTCCCGCGGGGTCGGGAAGAGACCCAGTACTTC.

There are a few counts of this clonotype. V usage is TRBV2 and J usage is TRBJ2-7, with 7 bases matching TRBD2. Trimming removed 0 bases from V and 1 base from J; junction bases left unmatched: 15. The CDR3 has 19 amino acids. The germline V gene encodes CDR1 SNHLY and CDR2 FYNNEI. CDR3 nucleotide sequence: TGTGCCAGCAGTGAAGCGTTCCTTCGGCTAGCGGAGATTTCCTACGAGCAGTACTTC. Its translation is CASSEAFLRLAEISYEQYF. The variable domain in full, with the rest retrieved from reference TRBV2 and TRBJ2-7, is EPEVTQTPSHQVTQMGQEVILRCVPISNHLYFYWYRQILGQKVEFLVSFYNNEISEKSEIFDDQFSVERPDGSNFTLKIRSTKLEDSAMYFCASSEAFLRLAEISYEQYFGPGTRLTVT.

In regard to this clonotype: A single base separates this from a much larger clone, so it may be a read error. This chain uses TRBV4-2 with TRBJ2-7, with 13 nucleotides matching TRBD2. The CDR3 spans 17 residues. The germline gives CDR1 LGHNA, CDR2 YNFKEQ. The V gene end was trimmed by 0 bases and the J gene end by 5 bases; junction bases not matched to a gene: 7. The CDR3 is CASSQDGLAGVPDEQYF. CDR3 nucleotides: TGTGCCAGCAGCCAAGATGGACTAGCGGGAGTCCCCGACGAGCAGTACTTC.

V usage is TRBV9 and J usage is TRBJ2-3; TRBD2 matches at 8 bases. Germline loops: CDR1 SGDLS, CDR2 YYNGEE. V gave up 3 bases and J gave up 2 bases; unmatched junction bases: 8. This CDR3 spans 16 amino acids. CDR3 bases: TGTGCCAGCAGCGGAGCTAGCGGGCTTTACACAGATACGCAGTATTTT. This encodes CASSGASGLYTDTQYF.

The chain is built from TRBV4-3 and TRBJ1-5; D may be TRBD1 (5 bases). This CDR3 contains 15 residues. The germline V gene encodes CDR1 LGHNA and CDR2 YSLEER. V lost 1 base and J lost 7, with 14 bases in between. CDR3 DNA: TGCGCCAGCAGCCAAGGATCAGGGTTCGGACAGCCCCAGCATTTT. Translated: CASSQGSGFGQPQHF.

Of note for this clonotype: At one end the junction does not follow the germline gene, possibly because of a read error. This rearrangement joins TRBV7-9 to TRBJ1-1, with D tentatively TRBD1 (6 bases). Germline V gene data show CDR1 as SEHNR and CDR2 as FQNEAQ (reference sequence). The CDR3 runs 14 residues. The CDR3 loop is CASSSGDMNAEAFF. The DNA for the CDR3 is TGTGCCAGCAGCTCAGGGGATATGAACGCTGAAGCTTTCTTT.

This clonotype was recorded a few times. The V gene is TRBV4-3, the J gene TRBJ2-7; D not certain. The J call is uncertain, as TRBJ2-5 better fits the DNA end. This CDR3 is built from 14 residues. In germline, CDR1 is LGHNA, CDR2 YSLEER. The CDR3 loop reads CASSQDPGFETQYF. The CDR3 nucleotides are TGCGCCAGCAGCCAAGATCCAGGCTTTGAGACCCAGTACTTC.

The CDR3: CASSPRQVSYEQYF. CDR3 nucleotides: TGTGCCAGCAGCCCCCGACAGGTCTCCTACGAGCAGTACTTC. The rearrangement joins TRBV7-9 to TRBJ2-7; D is perhaps TRBD1 (6 bases). Germline values: CDR1 SEHNR, CDR2 FQNEAQ (reference sequence). This CDR3 is 14 amino acids long. Trimming pared 5 bases from V and 0 bases from J, leaving 11 bases between.

The chain links TRBV7-8 to TRBJ2-3, with TRBD2 matching 11 bases. The trim removed 2 bases at V and 0 bases at J, leaving 7 bases unmatched. The CDR3 extends over 18 amino acids. Germline V gene data show CDR1 as SGHVS and CDR2 as FQNEAQ. DNA of the CDR3: TGTGCCAGCAGCTTACCTGCTAGCGGGGGGACTAGCACAGATACGCAGTATTTT. Its translation: CASSLPASGGTSTDTQYF.